Listed below are T cell receptor beta chains from one sample, sequenced in a study of cytomegalovirus exposure and HLA in healthy donors. Method: immunoSEQ multiplex PCR; TCRdb's copy keeps in-frame clones and lacks some. The sample lists around 20,000 clones; approximately 84% were seen once. The specimen was PBMCs. All receptors come from a human donor in good health. The CDR3 runs from the conserved cysteine through the conserved F or W. The D gene is left open where the match is weak. For some rows the clone size is stated as once, few or many, or as a class when expanded; others skip it.

D	V	J	length	size	DNA	CDR3
NA	TRBV6-5	TRBJ1-5	13	medium-sized	TGTGCCAGCAGTTACCAGGGTGCTCAGCCCCAGCATTTT	CASSYQGAQPQHF
TRBD1	TRBV9	TRBJ1-2	14	NA	TGTGCCAGCAGCGACAGGGGGGGAGCCTATGGCTACACCTTC	CASSDRGGAYGYTF
TRBD1	TRBV6-5	TRBJ2-1	16	NA	TGTGCCAGCAGTTACAGCGACAGGGGCTCCTACAATGAGCAGTTCTTC	CASSYSDRGSYNEQFF
TRBD1	TRBV6-5	TRBJ2-7	14	once	TGTGCCAGCAATCCCGGACAGGGCTCCTACGAGCAGTACTTC	CASNPGQGSYEQYF
TRBD1	TRBV19	TRBJ1-3	16	NA	TGTGCCAGTAGTTACGGGACAGGGCTCTCTGGAAACACCATATATTTT	CASSYGTGLSGNTIYF
NA	TRBV29-1	TRBJ2-2	13	once	TGCAGCGTTGTCCGAACGGGCACCGGGGAGCTGTTTTTT	CSVVRTGTGELFF
NA	TRBV11-2	TRBJ2-1	11	NA	TGTGCCAGCAGCTTAACGGGTGAGCAGTTCTTC	CASSLTGEQFF
TRBD2	TRBV6-5	TRBJ2-1	15	NA	TGTGCCAGCAGTCTCCTGGGACTAGCGGGGAGTGAGCAGTTCTTC	CASSLLGLAGSEQFF
TRBD1	TRBV5-4	TRBJ1-2	16	once	TGTGCCAGCAGCTTGGCCCCCGGCAGGGGGTCCCCAGGCTACACCTTC	CASSLAPGRGSPGYTF
NA	TRBV6-1	TRBJ2-5	13	NA	TGTGCCACGGTTAAGGGGTTCCAAGAGACCCAGTACTTC	CATVKGFQETQYF
NA	TRBV11-2	TRBJ1-3	14	NA	TGTGCCAGCAGCTTACACTACTCTGGAAACACCATATATTTT	CASSLHYSGNTIYF
TRBD1	TRBV19	TRBJ2-7	14	few	TGTGCCAGCCAACCTACAGGGGGCATCTACGAGCAGTACTTC	CASQPTGGIYEQYF
NA	TRBV5-1	TRBJ1-5	18	NA	TGCGCCAGCAGCTTGTATACGGGTAGTCCCTATAGCAATCAGCCCCAGCATTTT	CASSLYTGSPYSNQPQHF
NA	TRBV7-2	TRBJ2-3	14	NA	TGTGCCAGCAGCTATTCGACAGGCCAAGATACGCAGTATTTT	CASSYSTGQDTQYF
TRBD2	TRBV9	TRBJ2-1	17	NA	TGTGCCAGCAGCGTAGGTAGCGGGGGCGGAAGATACAATGAGCAGTTCTTC	CASSVGSGGGRYNEQFF
TRBD1	TRBV5-1	TRBJ2-7	14	NA	TGCGCCAGCAGCCCGGGACAGGGGGCGCATGAGCAGTACTTC	CASSPGQGAHEQYF
TRBD1	TRBV6-5	TRBJ2-2	14	NA	TGTGCCAGCTCGACAGGGAGTGGCGCCGGGGAGCTGTTTTTT	CASSTGSGAGELFF
TRBD1	TRBV5-5	TRBJ2-7	15	once	TGTGCCAGCAGTCCCCGGGACAGGGGCTCCTACGAGCAGTACTTC	CASSPRDRGSYEQYF
TRBD1	TRBV14	TRBJ2-7	15	NA	TGTGCCAGCAGCCTTCCCGGGACAGGGGGTTTCGAGCAGTACTTC	CASSLPGTGGFEQYF
NA	TRBV29-1	TRBJ2-3	13	NA	TGCAGCGTTGCAAAGCGGAGCACAGATACGCAGTATTTT	CSVAKRSTDTQYF
NA	TRBV5-1	TRBJ2-7	14	few	TGCGCCAGCAGCTTGGTCCAGGGGACCTACGAGCAGTACTTC	CASSLVQGTYEQYF
TRBD2	TRBV10-1	TRBJ2-5	15	NA	TGCGCCAGCAGTGAGTCGACGGGGGGTCGGGAGACCCAGTACTTC	CASSESTGGRETQYF
TRBD2	TRBV7-2	TRBJ2-1	15	NA	TGTGCCAGCAGCTTAGCGGCTAGCGGGAGAGGGGAGCAGTTCTTC	CASSLAASGRGEQFF
TRBD1	TRBV11-3	TRBJ2-7	14	NA	TGTGCCAGCAGTCCCCGACAGGGTTCCTACGAGCAGTACTTC	CASSPRQGSYEQYF
TRBD1	TRBV5-1	TRBJ1-4	16	NA	TGCGCCAGCAGCTTTGGGACAGGTGAAAGGGGTGAAAAACTGTTTTTT	CASSFGTGERGEKLFF
TRBD1	TRBV19	TRBJ1-1	16	NA	TGTGCCAGTAGTAGCACTGGCAGGGGGCGAGGCCCTGAAGCTTTCTTT	CASSSTGRGRGPEAFF
TRBD1	TRBV5-4	TRBJ1-1	15	NA	TGTGCCAGCAGCTTGGCCGACAGGGGGCAAGTTGAAGCTTTCTTT	CASSLADRGQVEAFF
NA	TRBV7-9	TRBJ2-1	13	NA	TGTGCCAGCAGCTTACGGGACTCCAGCGAGCAGTTCTTC	CASSLRDSSEQFF
TRBD1	TRBV18	TRBJ2-3	14	NA	TGTGCCAGCAAACCGGGACAGAGCACAGATACGCAGTATTTT	CASKPGQSTDTQYF
NA	TRBV11-2	TRBJ1-1	14	few	TGTGCCAGCAGCCGGGGGGCCAGGAACACTGAAGCTTTCTTT	CASSRGARNTEAFF
TRBD1	TRBV11-2	TRBJ1-1	20	NA	TGTGCCAGCAGCTTAGAGCAGCCCTTGGGACAGGGGGAGATGAACACTGAAGCTTTCTTT	CASSLEQPLGQGEMNTEAFF
NA	TRBV4-1	TRBJ2-2	14	few	TGCGCCAGCAGCCAAGCCAGGTCGGCCGGGGAGCTGTTTTTT	CASSQARSAGELFF